This TCR beta chain originates from a study of T cell changes during pregnancy in multiple sclerosis. Germline CDR1 reads SQVTM; CDR2 reads ANQGSEA. The CDR3 covers 11 residues. V lost 4 bases and J 4 bases, leaving 8 bases between the germline ends. Method: immunoSEQ multiplex PCR; TCRdb's copy keeps in-frame clones and lacks some. This sample has approximately 70,000 clones; about nine tenths occur once, and the top ten carry 2.3%. The sample in question was peripheral blood, obtained in the first trimester of pregnancy. This TCR was recovered from a female donor with multiple sclerosis, enrolled in a pregnancy study. The chain links TRBV29-1 to TRBJ2-7; a weak D match, TRBD2 (6 bases). The CDR3 here is CSVVGGYEQYF. The CDR3 nucleotides read TGCAGCGTTGTGGGGGGTTACGAGCAGTACTTC.